Listed here are 27 T cell receptor beta chains from one sample, sequenced in a study of cytomegalovirus exposure and HLA in healthy donors. TCRdb's table, derived via immunoSEQ multiplex PCR, lists solely in-frame clones and lacks some. The sample records fewer than 400,000 clones, around 90% being singletons. Sequenced input: PBMCs. These receptors all stem from a man younger than 40 in good health and CMV-seronegative.

This chain links TRBV29-1 with TRBJ1-1, with a weak D call TRBD1 (6 bases). The germline V gene has CDR1 SQVTM and CDR2 ANQGSEA. CDR3 size: 13 residues. The germline V and J ends were trimmed by 6 bases and 0 bases, with 11 bases remaining between them. DNA for the CDR3: TGCAGCGTCTTAGGACAGATGAACACTGAAGCTTTCTTT. Protein: CSVLGQMNTEAFF.

The chain combines TRBV2 with TRBJ2-3, with 7 bases lining up with TRBD2. J gave up 0 bases and V 3 bases, and 9 bases lay outside the gene matches. The CDR3 is made up of 17 amino acids. CDR1 and CDR2 from the germline V gene are SNHLY and FYNNEI. In DNA form, the CDR3 reads TGTGCCAGCAGTGATCTAACTAGCGCACCTAGCACAGATACGCAGTATTTT. It specifies CASSDLTSAPSTDTQYF.

The V gene is TRBV6-4, the J gene TRBJ1-6; no clear D. Germline lookup yields CDR1 MRHNA and CDR2 SNTAGT. Between the trimmed V and J ends, which lost 6 bases and 0 bases, there was a span of 9 bases. The CDR3 sequence is 15 residues long. This CDR3 reads CASRFTSSYNSPLHF. The DNA for the CDR3 is TGTGCCAGCAGGTTTACGAGCTCCTATAATTCACCCCTCCACTTT.

The chain has TRBV5-4 and TRBJ2-7; 7 bases align to TRBD2. The CDR3 length is 15 residues. Per germline, CDR1 SGHNT and CDR2 YYREEE (reference sequence). V lost 4 bases, J lost 1 base, and 8 bases stayed unmatched. The CDR3 nucleotides are TGTGCCAGCAGCCTCGGGGGGTATGGTTCCTACGAGCAGTACTTC. It is translated as CASSLGGYGSYEQYF.

The chain carries TRBV30 and TRBJ2-7; 7 bases align to TRBD1. Germline lookup yields CDR1 GTSNPN and CDR2 SVGIG (reference sequence). Trimming at V came to 3 bases and at J to 2 bases, leaving 7 bases not matched to a gene. The CDR3 sequence is 14 residues long. DNA of the CDR3: TGTGCCTGGAGGAAACCGGGACAGCCCTACGAGCAGTACTTC. Its translation is CAWRKPGQPYEQYF.

V usage is TRBV5-6 and J usage is TRBJ2-1; weak D call: TRBD2 (6 bases). This CDR3 has 16 amino acids. The germline CDR1 and CDR2 sequences are SGHDT and YYEEEE. The V end was cut by 1 base, the J end by 5 bases, with 16 bases between. The CDR3: CASSLREAAINNEQFF. CDR3 sequence (DNA): TGTGCCAGCAGCTTGAGGGAGGCAGCTATTAACAATGAGCAGTTCTTC.

V and J are TRBV6-4 and TRBJ2-1; 9 positions match TRBD2. Per germline, CDR1 MRHNA and CDR2 SNTAGT. Losses at the gene ends were 6 bases for V and 2 bases for J; bases not matched to a gene: 5. This CDR3 region has 15 residues. CDR3 DNA: TGTGCCAGCAGCTACTTAGCGGGGGCCTACAATGAGCAGTTCTTC. Translation gives CASSYLAGAYNEQFF.

V is TRBV6-4 and J is TRBJ1-1; 7 bases match TRBD1. The CDR3 has 16 residues. V dropped 5 bases and J dropped 4; count of bases not matched to a gene: 13. Germline values: CDR1 MRHNA, CDR2 SNTAGT. The CDR3 protein is CASSLQPGGSSTEAFF. As DNA, the CDR3 is TGTGCCAGCAGTCTGCAGCCAGGGGGGAGTTCCACTGAAGCTTTCTTT.

As concerns this clone: The same CDR3 can be traced to other DNA sequences in this sample. The rearrangement joins TRBV6-1 to TRBJ1-4; 7 bases fit TRBD1. The V gene end was trimmed by 2 bases and the J gene end by 4 bases; junction bases not matched to a gene: 1. Germline CDR1 is MNHNS and CDR2 is SASEGT. The CDR3 totals 14 residues. The CDR3 is CASSESGGNEKLFF. The CDR3 nucleotides are TGTGCCAGCAGTGAATCAGGGGGTAATGAAAAACTGTTTTTT.

DNA of the CDR3: TGTGCCAGAAGCTTGTCTCCCAGGGGATTTAGCAATCAGCCCCAGCATTTT. Amino acid sequence: CARSLSPRGFSNQPQHF. The V gene is TRBV5-3, the J gene TRBJ1-5; D is perhaps TRBD1 (6 bases). TRBV5-3 is classed as an ORF, of uncertain function. CDR3 length: 17 residues. V gave up 1 base and J gave up 0 bases, with 14 bases separating them.

This clone was found once. The gene calls are TRBV15 and TRBJ1-2, with a tentative D call TRBD1 (6 bases). From germline, CDR1 is LNHNV and CDR2 YYDKDF (reference sequence). Trimming cost V 0 bases and J 8 bases, with 13 bases left between them. The CDR3 is made up of 14 amino acids. The CDR3 loop is CATSRDAGTPGYTF. The CDR3 DNA reads as TGTGCCACCAGCAGAGATGCCGGGACACCCGGCTACACCTTC.

This clone has a handful of counts. The rearrangement uses TRBV4-3 and TRBJ1-6, with a tentative D call TRBD1 (5 bases). The V end lost 0 bases, the J end lost 10 bases, and 13 bases lay between the germline ends. The CDR3 totals 15 residues. In germline, CDR1 is LGHNA, CDR2 YSLEER. The CDR3 spells CASSQDGGVGSPLHF. The DNA of the CDR3 is TGCGCCAGCAGCCAAGATGGAGGGGTCGGGTCACCCCTCCACTTT.

The CDR3 DNA reads TGTGCCAGCAGCTTCGGACAGGATCGCACAGATACGCAGTATTTT. Translated: CASSFGQDRTDTQYF. This sequence joins TRBV11-2 and TRBJ2-3; 7 positions match TRBD1. J gave up 1 base and V 3 bases, and 4 bases lay outside the gene matches. Germline assignment: CDR1 SGHAT and CDR2 FQNNGV. The CDR3 contains 15 residues. Complete variable domain (other parts from reference TRBV11-2 and TRBJ2-3): EAGVAQSPRYKIIEKRQSVAFWCNPISGHATLYWYQQILGQGPKLLIQFQNNGVVDDSQLPKDRFSAERLKGVDSTLKIQPAKLEDSAVYLCASSFGQDRTDTQYFGPGTRLTVL.

The V gene is TRBV4-1, the J gene TRBJ2-4, with TRBD2 identical over 14 bases. J lost 8 bases, V lost 2 bases, and 14 bases had no gene match. The CDR3 extends over 19 amino acids. CDR1 is MGHRA, CDR2 YSYEKL, per germline. CDR3 in amino acids: CASSQITAGTSGGRDIQYF. The CDR3 DNA reads TGCGCCAGCAGCCAAATCACAGCCGGGACTAGCGGGGGAAGAGACATTCAGTACTTC.

As regards this clone: This CDR3 is missing its conserved last phenylalanine or tryptophan, likely due to a read error. No DNA is shown, since the ends of the CDR3 on it are uncertain; the CDR3 is the one TCRdb lists. The genes are TRBV18 and TRBJ2-7; the listed D gene, TRBD1, was not tested against the DNA. The CDR3 extends over 9 residues, inclusive of both ends. Germline CDR1 and CDR2: KGHSH and LQKENI. The chain's CDR3 is CASSPSDSE.

The chain employs TRBV19 and TRBJ1-1; D not resolved. Germline CDR1 reads LNHDA; CDR2 reads SQIVND (reference sequence). The V gene lost 1 base and the J gene lost 3 bases, with 9 bases spanning the gap. The CDR3 is 14 residues long. The CDR3 DNA follows: TGTGCCAGTAGTATAGTGGGAGACTACACTGAAGCTTTCTTT. Protein: CASSIVGDYTEAFF.

Here the CDR3 DNA reads TGTGCCAGCAGCCAAGATCGTGGGCGGCCGCCGGGGGGCTACACCTTC. Translated: CASSQDRGRPPGGYTF. This chain connects TRBV14 to TRBJ1-2, with D unresolved. The CDR3 is 16 amino acids. The V gene's germline CDR1 is SGHDN and CDR2 FVKESK. Deletions cut 0 bases from V and 8 bases from J, with 19 bases between.

This chain links TRBV5-1 with TRBJ2-1; maybe TRBD1 (6 bases). Germline-derived CDR1 and CDR2 are SGHRS and YFSETQ. Trimming took off 2 bases at V and 0 bases at J, with 12 bases between the two ends. The CDR3 extends over 16 amino acids. The CDR3 sequence is CASSFGGWSSYNEQFF. The CDR3 nucleotides read TGCGCCAGCAGCTTTGGGGGCTGGAGCTCCTACAATGAGCAGTTCTTC.

The chain combines TRBV2 with TRBJ2-5, with D tentatively TRBD2 (5 bases). Trimming stripped 7 bases from V and 4 bases from J, with 19 bases between. The CDR3 runs to 15 residues. Germline V lookup: CDR1 SNHLY, CDR2 FYNNEI. CDR3 nucleotides: TGTGCCAGCATAGCGAGGATGATCGGGGTAGAGACCCAGTACTTC. This encodes CASIARMIGVETQYF.

The chain uses TRBV25-1 and TRBJ2-3, with 13 bases aligning to TRBD2. The CDR3 consists of 17 residues. J was trimmed by 3 bases and V by 4 bases; bases with no gene match: 7. CDR1 is MGHDK, CDR2 SYGVNS, per germline. The CDR3 here is CASSARTSGGRTDTQYF. The CDR3, as DNA: TGTGCCAGCAGTGCCCGGACTAGCGGGGGTAGGACAGATACGCAGTATTTT.

The V gene is TRBV5-6, the J gene TRBJ2-4, with D hard to call. The CDR3 covers 16 residues. CDR1 and CDR2 from the germline V gene are SGHDT and YYEEEE. Trimming removed 3 bases from V and 2 bases from J, with 15 bases in between. The CDR3 sequence is CASSYRRSGPKNIQYF. CDR3 nucleotides: TGTGCCAGCAGCTATCGACGGTCTGGGCCCAAAAACATTCAGTACTTC.

The chain uses TRBV2 and TRBJ1-2; D is unresolved. This CDR3 has 13 residues. The V end lost 4 bases, the J end lost 0 bases, and 6 bases lay between the germline ends. The germline V gene encodes CDR1 SNHLY and CDR2 FYNNEI. The CDR3 DNA reads as TGTGCCAGCAGTGGGTCGGCTAACTATGGCTACACCTTC. It encodes CASSGSANYGYTF.

The CDR3: CASSSGLTDTQYF. Written as DNA, the CDR3 is TGCGCCAGCAGCTCAGGGTTGACAGATACGCAGTATTTT. The chain has TRBV5-1 and TRBJ2-3; TRBD1 might be the D (5 bases). The germline CDR1 and CDR2 sequences are SGHRS and YFSETQ. This CDR3 spans 13 amino acids. V was clipped by 3 bases and J by 3 bases, with 8 bases between them.

This chain connects TRBV7-9 to TRBJ2-1; the D gene is possibly TRBD2 (5 bases). Trimming stripped 5 bases from V and 1 base from J, with 9 bases between. The germline CDR1 and CDR2 sequences are SEHNR and FQNEAQ (reference sequence). This CDR3 spans 14 amino acids. The CDR3 spells CASSGWTSYNEQFF. In nucleotides, the CDR3 is TGTGCCAGCAGCGGATGGACTTCCTACAATGAGCAGTTCTTC.

About this clone itself: Different DNA sequences within this sample yield the same CDR3. The chain recombines TRBV4-1 with TRBJ1-5; D is unclear. Germline assignment: CDR1 MGHRA and CDR2 YSYEKL. V was shortened by 0 bases and J by 7 bases, with 13 bases between the two germline ends. The CDR3 spans 15 residues. In DNA, the CDR3 is TGCGCCAGCAGCCAAGACTGGGGAGGGAACCAGCCCCAGCATTTT. This codes for CASSQDWGGNQPQHF.

The chain carries TRBV11-3 and TRBJ1-6; D is ambiguous. Trimming pared 1 base from V and 6 bases from J, leaving 13 bases between. The germline V gene has CDR1 SGHNT and CDR2 YENEEA. This CDR3 is 16 amino acids long. CDR3 DNA sequence: TGTGCCAGCAGCTTAGTTTACCGGGAAGGTAATTCACCCCTCCACTTT. Its protein is CASSLVYREGNSPLHF.

This clone was seen only once. The rearrangement links TRBV29-1 to TRBJ2-7; 8 bases are shared with TRBD1. CDR3 length: 14 amino acids. The germline V gene encodes CDR1 SQVTM and CDR2 ANQGSEA. The J segment lost 2 bases and the V segment lost 1 base, leaving 4 bases of the junction unmatched. This CDR3 is CSVEGTGRAYEQYF. The CDR3 nucleotides are TGCAGCGTTGAAGGGACAGGGAGAGCCTACGAGCAGTACTTC.